These 9 T cell receptor beta chains share one sample of origin, sequenced in a study of shared clonotypes between healthy human individuals. The method was immunoSEQ multiplex PCR; TCRdb's version includes in-frame clones alone and lacks a portion of them. The sample has roughly 640,000 clones, about 97% seen once. The sequenced sample consisted of naive CD4+ T cells sorted from blood. Noted subset: CD45RA+ positively selected. These receptor sequences come from a woman aged 30 to 39 in good health.

The chain combines TRBV29-1 with TRBJ2-2; D might be TRBD2 (5 bases). Trimming removed 6 bases from V and 5 bases from J, with 19 bases in between. Looked up from germline, CDR1 is SQVTM and CDR2 is ANQGSEA. This CDR3 is built from 15 residues. CDR3 nucleotide sequence: TGCAGCGTGACCTTCGGCGGGTCCTGGACCGGGGAGCTGTTTTTT. It yields the protein CSVTFGGSWTGELFF.

The rearrangement links TRBV6-6 to TRBJ2-2, with D perhaps matching TRBD1 or TRBD2 (5 bases each). V was trimmed by 0 bases and J by 6 bases, leaving 8 bases between them. The V gene's germline CDR1 is MNHNY and CDR2 SVGAGI (reference sequence). This CDR3 has 14 residues. The CDR3 protein is CASSYSTGPGELFF. The CDR3 DNA follows: TGTGCCAGCAGTTACTCGACGGGGCCCGGGGAGCTGTTTTTT.

This chain links TRBV19 with TRBJ2-3; TRBD2 might be the D (6 bases). This CDR3 has 16 residues. Germline V gives CDR1 LNHDA, CDR2 SQIVND (reference sequence). Trimming cost V 3 bases and J 4 bases, with 17 bases left between them. The CDR3 spells CASSISTGVPPDTQYF. CDR3 in DNA: TGTGCCAGTAGTATTTCCACGGGAGTTCCCCCAGATACGCAGTATTTT.

The chain uses TRBV19 and TRBJ2-1; D may be TRBD1 (5 bases). Germline V CDR1 and CDR2: LNHDA, SQIVND (reference sequence). CDR3 length: 15 residues. The germline V and J ends were trimmed by 3 bases and 9 bases, with 18 bases remaining between them. DNA of the CDR3: TGTGCCAGTAGTATTAGGCAGGGTGCTTTTGGTGAGCAGTTCTTC. This translates into CASSIRQGAFGEQFF.

V and J are TRBV28 and TRBJ1-1; D not resolved. Germline V CDR1 and CDR2: MDHEN, SYDVKM. V lost 4 bases and J 7 bases, leaving 4 bases between the germline ends. The CDR3 loop spans 10 amino acids. DNA for the CDR3: TGTGCCAGCAGTTCTGGTGAAGCTTTCTTT. Its translation is CASSSGEAFF.

This clone was seen a single time. The rearrangement joins TRBV29-1 to TRBJ1-1, with 7 bases identical to TRBD1. The V segment lost 4 bases and the J segment 4 bases; nucleotides outside the gene matches: 6. The CDR3 length is 13 residues. Germline V lookup: CDR1 SQVTM, CDR2 ANQGSEA. CDR3 in amino acids: CSVGRGISTEAFF. CDR3 nucleotide sequence: TGCAGCGTTGGCAGGGGGATTAGCACTGAAGCTTTCTTT.

This chain links TRBV20-1 with TRBJ2-7; 7 bases are a match to TRBD1. The germline gives CDR1 DFQATT, CDR2 SNEGSKA (reference sequence). There are 11 residues in the CDR3. V dropped 3 bases and J dropped 6; count of bases not matched to a gene: 2. CDR3 nucleotides: TGCAGTGCTAGGACAGGGAGCGAGCAGTACTTC. Protein: CSARTGSEQYF.

The count of this clone is one. The genes are TRBV28 and TRBJ2-2; the match to TRBD1 covers 7 bases. Trimming cost V 3 bases and J 5 bases; bases outside gene matches: 6. The germline CDR1 and CDR2 sequences are MDHEN and SYDVKM. The CDR3 is 15 residues long. DNA for the CDR3: TGTGCCAGCAGTTTTGGTCGACAGGGTACCGGGGAGCTGTTTTTT. Protein product: CASSFGRQGTGELFF. Full variable domain (remainder filled in from reference TRBV28 and TRBJ2-2): DVKVTQSSRYLVKRTGEKVFLECVQDMDHENMFWYRQDPGLGLRLIYFSYDVKMKEKGDIPEGYSVSREKKERFSLILESASTNQTSMYLCASSFGRQGTGELFFGEGSRLTVL.

CDR3 bases: TGTGCCAGCACCCGGACCGATTACACTGAAGCTTTCTTT. Encoded protein: CASTRTDYTEAFF. V gene TRBV6-6 combines with J gene TRBJ1-1; D is unresolved. Per germline, CDR1 MNHNY and CDR2 SVGAGI (reference sequence). Trimming cost V 7 bases and J 3 bases, with 12 bases left between them. The CDR3 has 13 amino acids.